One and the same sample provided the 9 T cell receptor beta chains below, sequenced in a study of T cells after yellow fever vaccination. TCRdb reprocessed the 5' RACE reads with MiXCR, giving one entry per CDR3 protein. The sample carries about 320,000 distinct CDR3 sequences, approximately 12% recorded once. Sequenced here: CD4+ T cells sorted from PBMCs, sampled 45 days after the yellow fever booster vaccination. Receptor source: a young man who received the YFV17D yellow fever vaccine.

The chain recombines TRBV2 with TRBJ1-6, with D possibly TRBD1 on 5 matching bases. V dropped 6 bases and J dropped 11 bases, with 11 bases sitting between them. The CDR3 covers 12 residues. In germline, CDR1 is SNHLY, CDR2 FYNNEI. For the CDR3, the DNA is TGTGCCAGCAGGGGGACGGGGACACCCCTCCACTTT. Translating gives CASRGTGTPLHF. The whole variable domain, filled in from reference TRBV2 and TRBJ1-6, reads EPEVTQTPSHQVTQMGQEVILRCVPISNHLYFYWYRQILGQKVEFLVSFYNNEISEKSEIFDDQFSVERPDGSNFTLKIRSTKLEDSAMYFCASRGTGTPLHFGNGTRLTVT.

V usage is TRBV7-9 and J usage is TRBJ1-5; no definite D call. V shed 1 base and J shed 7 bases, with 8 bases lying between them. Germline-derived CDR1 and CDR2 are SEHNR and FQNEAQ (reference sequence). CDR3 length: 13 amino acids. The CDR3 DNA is TGTGCCAGCAGCTTAGAGCGCGAGCAGCCCCAGCATTTT. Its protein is CASSLEREQPQHF.

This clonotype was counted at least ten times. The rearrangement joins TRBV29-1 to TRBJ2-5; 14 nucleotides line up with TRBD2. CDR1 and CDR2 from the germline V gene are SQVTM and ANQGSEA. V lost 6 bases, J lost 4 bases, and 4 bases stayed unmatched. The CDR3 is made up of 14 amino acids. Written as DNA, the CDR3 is TGCAGCGTGGGGACTAGCGGGGGAGTAGAGACCCAGTACTTC. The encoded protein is CSVGTSGGVETQYF.

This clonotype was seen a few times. DNA of the CDR3: TGTGCCAGCAGCTTAGCTCTTATTGAGCAGTTCTTC. Residues: CASSLALIEQFF. The genes are TRBV7-2 and TRBJ2-1, with D hard to call. The germline V gene encodes CDR1 SGHTA and CDR2 FQGNSA. This CDR3 is 12 amino acids long. V lost 0 bases to trimming and J lost 9 bases, with 6 bases between them.

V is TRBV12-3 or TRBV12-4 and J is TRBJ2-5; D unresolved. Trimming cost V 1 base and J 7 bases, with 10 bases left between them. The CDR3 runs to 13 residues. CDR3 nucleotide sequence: TGTGCCAGCAGTTTAGAGCTTATCGGGACCCAGTACTTC. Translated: CASSLELIGTQYF.

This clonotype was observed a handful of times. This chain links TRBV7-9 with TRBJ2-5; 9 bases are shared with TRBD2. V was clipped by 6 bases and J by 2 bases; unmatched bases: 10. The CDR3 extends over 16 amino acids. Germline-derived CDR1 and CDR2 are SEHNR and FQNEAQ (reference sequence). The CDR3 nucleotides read TGTGCCAGCAGTAAGATAACAGCGGGGGGACAAGAGACCCAGTACTTC. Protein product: CASSKITAGGQETQYF.

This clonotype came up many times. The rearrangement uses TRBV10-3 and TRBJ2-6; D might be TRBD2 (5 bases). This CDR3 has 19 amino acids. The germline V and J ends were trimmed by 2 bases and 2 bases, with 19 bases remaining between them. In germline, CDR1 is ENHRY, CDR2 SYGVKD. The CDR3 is CAISEQPGTHLPGANVLTF. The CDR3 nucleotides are TGTGCCATCAGTGAGCAGCCGGGAACGCACCTCCCTGGGGCCAACGTCCTGACTTTC.

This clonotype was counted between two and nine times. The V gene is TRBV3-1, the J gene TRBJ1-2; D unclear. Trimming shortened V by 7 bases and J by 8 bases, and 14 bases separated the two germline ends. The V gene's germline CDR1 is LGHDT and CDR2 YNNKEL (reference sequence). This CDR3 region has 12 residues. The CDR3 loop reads CASTRSDQGYTF. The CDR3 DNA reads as TGTGCCAGCACCAGGAGCGACCAGGGCTACACCTTC.

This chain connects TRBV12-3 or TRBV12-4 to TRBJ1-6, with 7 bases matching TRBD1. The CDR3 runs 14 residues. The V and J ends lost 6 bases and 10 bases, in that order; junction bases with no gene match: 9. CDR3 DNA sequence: TGTGCCAGCAGATCAAGGGGGCTGAGATCACCCCTCCACTTT. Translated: CASRSRGLRSPLHF.